Sequencing of this TCR beta chain was carried out in a study of breast tumors, draining lymph nodes, adjacent tissues. The lymph nodes were axillary draining lymph nodes from breast cancer patients. CDR1 and CDR2 (germline): MGHRA, YSYEKL. The CDR3 consists of 17 residues. Notes on the study in general: Compared with lymph nodes, tumors were less diverse; compared with nontumor tissue, more. Data fit most tumor T cells coming from lymph node, expanding in tumor. Compared with basal-like, luminal-like tumors shared significantly more repertoire with nontumor tissue.

This clonotype was picked up many times. What it recognizes is unknown. The junction does not match germline at one end; this may be a read error. TCRdb re-derived calls from the multiplex PCR reads in MiXCR, one entry per CDR3 protein. The repertoire includes some 170,000 distinct CDR3 sequences, 33% of them detected once, and around 3.5% sits in the top ten. Sequencing input: axillary lymph node tissue. The receptor was isolated from a female donor with breast cancer. Some clones in this sample may be carry-over from other donors' samples. V gene TRBV4-1 combines with J gene TRBJ1-5; 8 bases are shared with TRBD1. CDR3 coding DNA: TGCGCCAGCAGCCAAACCCCGGGGGGGACAGGCAAACAGCCCCAGCATTTT. This codes for CASSQTPGGTGKQPQHF.